A selection of T cell receptor beta chains follows, all from one sample in a study of blood T cell repertoires in COVID-19. TCRdb's copy holds only in-frame clones and misses some; the assay was immunoSEQ multiplex PCR. Among about 250,000 clones listed, 88% were seen once. The sample consisted of peripheral blood. All receptors derive from a man aged 80 or over with acute or convalescent COVID-19. CDR3s include the opening cysteine and the closing phenylalanine or tryptophan. A D gene is named only where the DNA matches it firmly. Clone size appears in some rows only: once, few, many, or a class for an expanded clone.

v_gene	d_gene	j_gene	abundance	CDR3aa	CDR3nt
TRBV19	NA	TRBJ2-3	NA	CASSIGPGDTDTQYF	TGTGCCAGTAGTATCGGACCGGGGGACACAGATACGCAGTATTTT
TRBV10-1	TRBD2	TRBJ2-2	NA	CASSDSGRAHRVTGELFF	TGCGCCAGCAGTGATTCAGGGAGGGCTCATCGGGTCACCGGGGAGCTGTTTTTT
TRBV2	NA	TRBJ2-7	once	CAIGQSSYEQYF	TGTGCCATCGGACAAAGCTCCTACGAGCAGTACTTC
TRBV19	TRBD1	TRBJ1-1	NA	CASRDQGGNTEAFF	TGTGCCAGTAGAGATCAGGGGGGGAACACTGAAGCTTTCTTT
TRBV28	TRBD1	TRBJ2-5	NA	CASSFHGQGGGEETQYF	TGTGCCAGCAGTTTTCACGGACAGGGAGGAGGCGAAGAGACCCAGTACTTC
TRBV29-1	NA	TRBJ2-1	NA	CSVADTGSEQFF	TGCAGCGTTGCCGATACGGGGAGTGAGCAGTTCTTC
TRBV29-1	NA	TRBJ2-7	NA	CSVEFGGVYEQYF	TGCAGCGTTGAGTTCGGAGGGGTCTACGAGCAGTACTTC
TRBV10-3	TRBD2	TRBJ2-5	NA	CAISDPGLGYRETQYF	TGTGCCATCAGCGACCCCGGACTAGGCTATAGAGAGACCCAGTACTTC
TRBV11-3	NA	TRBJ2-3	NA	CASSLGGTHTDTQYF	TGTGCCAGCAGCTTAGGGGGGACTCACACAGATACGCAGTATTTT
TRBV9	TRBD1	TRBJ2-7	NA	CASSGGQGHSYEQYF	TGTGCCAGCAGCGGGGGACAGGGTCATTCCTACGAGCAGTACTTC
TRBV2	NA	TRBJ1-1	once	CASSEALGQVGEAFF	TGTGCCAGCAGTGAAGCGCTTGGCCAGGTTGGGGAAGCTTTCTTT
TRBV18	NA	TRBJ1-1	NA	CASSPPQGMNTEAFF	TGTGCCAGCTCACCCCCACAGGGCATGAACACTGAAGCTTTCTTT
TRBV5-6	TRBD2	TRBJ2-7	NA	CASSRGLAGTNGEQYF	TGTGCCAGCAGCAGAGGACTAGCGGGAACTAATGGCGAGCAGTACTTC
TRBV7-9	NA	TRBJ2-3	once	CASSPSTDTQYF	TGTGCCAGCAGCCCTAGCACAGATACGCAGTATTTT
TRBV19	TRBD2	TRBJ2-3	NA	CASSSPGLAGSSTDTQYF	TGTGCCAGTAGTTCTCCGGGACTAGCGGGTTCGAGCACAGATACGCAGTATTTT
TRBV13	NA	TRBJ2-7	NA	CASSLPSGTRFYEQYF	TGTGCCAGCAGCTTACCTTCCGGGACAAGATTCTACGAGCAGTACTTC
TRBV4-1	TRBD1	TRBJ2-7	NA	CASSQDRDRGGEQYF	TGCGCCAGCAGCCAAGACCGGGACAGGGGAGGCGAGCAGTACTTC
TRBV5-6	NA	TRBJ2-3	NA	CASSFTGADTQYF	TGTGCCAGCAGCTTTACCGGAGCAGATACGCAGTATTTT
TRBV5-1	NA	TRBJ2-3	NA	CASSLDREFTDTQYF	TGCGCCAGCAGCTTGGACAGGGAGTTCACAGATACGCAGTATTTT
TRBV7-3	NA	TRBJ2-1	NA	CASSRVSGTYNEQFF	TGTGCCAGCAGCCGGGTGTCCGGGACCTACAATGAGCAGTTCTTC
TRBV19	NA	TRBJ2-2	NA	CASSIGPSELFF	TGTGCCAGTAGTATAGGTCCGAGCGAGCTGTTTTTT
TRBV14	TRBD1	TRBJ2-2	once	CASSRQGHTGELFF	TGTGCCAGCAGCAGACAGGGGCACACCGGGGAGCTGTTTTTT
TRBV18	TRBD1	TRBJ1-5	NA	CASSPAGGYSNQPQHF	TGTGCCAGCTCACCGGCAGGGGGCTATAGCAATCAGCCCCAGCATTTT
TRBV6-2/TRBV6-3	TRBD1	TRBJ2-2	NA	CASSRRQGANTGELFF	TGTGCCAGCAGTCGCCGACAGGGGGCGAACACCGGGGAGCTGTTTTTT
TRBV28	NA	TRBJ2-7	few	CASTPPGGVYEQYF	TGTGCCAGCACCCCCCCGGGGGGCGTCTACGAGCAGTACTTC
TRBV7-8	TRBD1	TRBJ1-1	NA	CASSFRGLGTEAFF	TGTGCCAGCAGCTTTAGGGGGCTGGGCACTGAAGCTTTCTTT
TRBV19	NA	TRBJ2-2	NA	CASSNDRNTGELFF	TGTGCCAGTAGTAACGATAGGAACACCGGGGAGCTGTTTTTT
TRBV14	NA	TRBJ2-5	NA	CASSPYQGGETQYF	TGTGCCAGCAGCCCCTATCAGGGCGGAGAGACCCAGTACTTC
TRBV7-9	NA	TRBJ2-1	NA	CASSLGVTVDSYNEQFF	TGTGCCAGCAGCTTAGGCGTCACGGTAGACTCCTACAATGAGCAGTTCTTC
TRBV20-1	NA	TRBJ1-5	once	CSASAGLSNQPQHF	TGCAGTGCTAGTGCAGGACTATCCAATCAGCCCCAGCATTTT
TRBV7-2	NA	TRBJ1-1	NA	CASSLDWGAEAFF	TGTGCCAGCAGCTTAGATTGGGGGGCTGAAGCTTTCTTT
TRBV11-2	TRBD1	TRBJ2-1	NA	CASSSRTGGGRVNEQFF	TGTGCCAGCAGCTCGCGGACAGGGGGAGGGAGGGTCAATGAGCAGTTCTTC
TRBV7-9	NA	TRBJ1-1	NA	CASSSLEAFF	TGTGCCAGCAGCTCCCTTGAAGCTTTCTTT
TRBV7-2	NA	TRBJ2-1	NA	CASSLEIGGVNEQFF	TGTGCCAGCAGCTTAGAGATCGGGGGAGTCAATGAGCAGTTCTTC
TRBV27	TRBD1	TRBJ1-5	once	CASSLGQGPNQPQHF	TGTGCCAGCAGTTTGGGACAGGGGCCCAATCAGCCCCAGCATTTT
TRBV27	NA	TRBJ1-5	NA	CASSLSGDAGISPQHF	TGTGCCAGCAGTTTATCGGGAGACGCCGGGATCAGCCCCCAGCATTTT
TRBV5-1	TRBD2	TRBJ2-5	few	CASSLAAGGPQETQYF	TGCGCCAGCAGCTTGGCCGCGGGGGGACCTCAAGAGACCCAGTACTTC
TRBV7-2	NA	TRBJ1-5	once	CASSLEGSGADGQPQHF	TGTGCCAGCAGCTTAGAAGGCAGTGGGGCAGACGGTCAGCCCCAGCATTTT
TRBV3-1/TRBV3-2	TRBD2	TRBJ2-3	NA	CASRERGGGRTDTQYF	TGTGCCAGCAGGGAAAGGGGCGGGGGTCGCACAGATACGCAGTATTTT
TRBV7-2	TRBD2	TRBJ2-1	NA	CASSLGLAGSYNEQFF	TGTGCCAGCAGCTTAGGACTAGCGGGATCCTACAATGAGCAGTTCTTC
TRBV4-3	TRBD2	TRBJ2-2	NA	CASSQIITSAGELFF	TGCGCCAGCAGCCAAATAATTACTAGCGCCGGGGAGCTGTTTTTT
TRBV3-1/TRBV3-2	NA	TRBJ2-3	once	CASSQGGGRADTQYF	TGTGCCAGCAGCCAAGGGGGGGGCAGGGCAGATACGCAGTATTTT
TRBV5-8	TRBD2	TRBJ2-7	NA	CASSFTSAEQYF	TGTGCCAGCAGCTTCACTAGCGCCGAGCAGTACTTC
TRBV3-1/TRBV3-2	NA	TRBJ2-1	NA	CASRARLRDNNEQFF	TGTGCCAGCCGCGCTCGTCTGCGGGATAACAATGAGCAGTTCTTC
TRBV28	NA	TRBJ2-4	once	CASSPITAVMLPVGGIQYF	TGTGCCAGCAGCCCCATTACAGCGGTGATGCTCCCGGTGGGGGGCATTCAGTACTTC
TRBV4-3	NA	TRBJ2-7	NA	CASSQDLVRGAYEQYF	TGCGCCAGCAGCCAAGATCTCGTCAGGGGGGCCTACGAGCAGTACTTC
TRBV5-1	TRBD1	TRBJ2-7	NA	CASSSTLKTGIRLEQYF	TGCGCCAGCAGCTCCACCCTCAAGACAGGGATAAGGCTCGAGCAGTACTTC
TRBV19	NA	TRBJ1-1	NA	CASRREGMNTEAFF	TGTGCCAGTAGAAGGGAGGGGATGAACACTGAAGCTTTCTTT
TRBV11-2	NA	TRBJ2-1	NA	CASSLVGGAADEQFF	TGTGCCAGCAGCCTAGTAGGGGGGGCGGCCGATGAGCAGTTCTTC
TRBV24-1	TRBD2	TRBJ2-5	NA	CATSNDPGLAGDETQYF	TGTGCCACCAGTAATGACCCGGGACTAGCGGGAGACGAGACCCAGTACTTC
TRBV6-2/TRBV6-3	NA	TRBJ2-2	NA	CASSGPGTNTGELFF	TGTGCCAGCAGTGGACCGGGAACGAACACCGGGGAGCTGTTTTTT
TRBV18	TRBD1	TRBJ2-7	NA	CASSPGTGIYEQYF	TGTGCCAGCTCACCCGGGACAGGGATCTACGAGCAGTACTTC
TRBV7-2	NA	TRBJ1-1	NA	CASSLGGGTEAFF	TGTGCCAGCAGCTTAGGGGGGGGGACTGAAGCTTTCTTT
TRBV6-2/TRBV6-3	TRBD1	TRBJ1-1	NA	CASSPPTGRTEAFF	TGTGCCAGCAGTCCCCCGACAGGGAGGACTGAAGCTTTCTTT
TRBV6-2/TRBV6-3	TRBD2	TRBJ2-1	once	CASSRGGAGYNEQFF	TGTGCCAGCAGCCGCGGGGGGGCGGGTTACAATGAGCAGTTCTTC
TRBV7-8	TRBD1	TRBJ1-2	NA	CASSPGQGNYGYTF	TGTGCCAGCAGCCCTGGACAGGGAAACTATGGCTACACCTTC
TRBV28	NA	TRBJ1-5	NA	CASSAPRGAGGNLRSNQPQHF	TGTGCCAGCAGCGCCCCCCGGGGGGCCGGAGGAAATCTTAGGAGCAATCAGCCCCAGCATTTT
TRBV7-2	TRBD1	TRBJ1-4	NA	CASSSVTGADEKLFF	TGTGCCAGCAGCTCCGTGACAGGGGCGGATGAAAAACTGTTTTTT
TRBV6-1	NA	TRBJ1-5	NA	CASSGASDFRSNQPQHF	TGTGCCAGCAGTGGGGCTTCGGACTTTCGTAGCAATCAGCCCCAGCATTTT
TRBV19	NA	TRBJ2-7	NA	CASGPTGTYEQYF	TGTGCCAGTGGGCCCACAGGGACCTACGAGCAGTACTTC